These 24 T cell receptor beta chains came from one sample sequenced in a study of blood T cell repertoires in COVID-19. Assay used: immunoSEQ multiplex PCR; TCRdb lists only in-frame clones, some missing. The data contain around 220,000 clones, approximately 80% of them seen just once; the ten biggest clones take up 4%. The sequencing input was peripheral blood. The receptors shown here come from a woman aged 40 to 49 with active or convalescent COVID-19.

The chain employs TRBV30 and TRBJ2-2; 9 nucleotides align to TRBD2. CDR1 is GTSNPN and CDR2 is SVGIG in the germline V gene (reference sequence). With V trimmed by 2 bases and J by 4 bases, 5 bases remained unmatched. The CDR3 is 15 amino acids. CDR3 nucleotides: TGTGCCTGGAGTCAAGCGGGGGGAATCACCGGGGAGCTGTTTTTT. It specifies CAWSQAGGITGELFF.

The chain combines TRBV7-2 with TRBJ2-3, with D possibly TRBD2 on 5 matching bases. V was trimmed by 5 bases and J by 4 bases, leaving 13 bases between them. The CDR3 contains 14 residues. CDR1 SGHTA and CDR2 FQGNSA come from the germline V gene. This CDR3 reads CASSRRGTADTQYF. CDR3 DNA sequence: TGTGCCAGCAGCCGTCGGGGTACAGCAGATACGCAGTATTTT.

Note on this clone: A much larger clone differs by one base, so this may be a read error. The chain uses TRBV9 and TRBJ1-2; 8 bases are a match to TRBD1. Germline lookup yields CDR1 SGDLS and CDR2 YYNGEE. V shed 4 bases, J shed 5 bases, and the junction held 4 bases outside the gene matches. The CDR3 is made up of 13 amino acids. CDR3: CASSPDREYGYTF. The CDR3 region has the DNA TGTGCCAGCAGCCCGGACAGGGAGTATGGCTACACCTTC. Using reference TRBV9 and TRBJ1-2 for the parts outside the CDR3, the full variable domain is DSGVTQTPKHLITATGQRVTLRCSPRSGDLSVYWYQQSLDQGLQFLIQYYNGEERAKGNILERFSAQQFPDLHSELNLSSLELGDSALYFCASSPDREYGYTFGSGTRLTVV.

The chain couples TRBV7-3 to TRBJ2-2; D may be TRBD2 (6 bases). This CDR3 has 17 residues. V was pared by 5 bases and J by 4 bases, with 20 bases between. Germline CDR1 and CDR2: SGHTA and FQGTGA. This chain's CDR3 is CASSPGPSGGSTGELFF. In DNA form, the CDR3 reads TGTGCCAGCAGCCCGGGACCTAGTGGGGGGAGCACCGGGGAGCTGTTTTTT. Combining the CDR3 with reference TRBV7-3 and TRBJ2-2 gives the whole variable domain GAGVSQTPSNKVTEKGKYVELRCDPISGHTALYWYRQSLGQGPEFLIYFQGTGAADDSGLPNDRFFAVRPEGSVSTLKIQRTERGDSAVYLCASSPGPSGGSTGELFFGEGSRLTVL.

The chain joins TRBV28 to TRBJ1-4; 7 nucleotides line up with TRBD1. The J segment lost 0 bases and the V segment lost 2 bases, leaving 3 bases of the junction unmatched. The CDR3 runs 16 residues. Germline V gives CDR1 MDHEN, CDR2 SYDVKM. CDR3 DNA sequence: TGTGCCAGCAGTTTACAGGGGGTGGCAACTAATGAAAAACTGTTTTTT. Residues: CASSLQGVATNEKLFF.

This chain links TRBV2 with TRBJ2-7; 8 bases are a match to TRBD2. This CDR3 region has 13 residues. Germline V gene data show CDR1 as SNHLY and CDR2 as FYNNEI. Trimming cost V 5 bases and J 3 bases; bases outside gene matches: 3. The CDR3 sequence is CASSPGGNYEQYV. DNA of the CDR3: TGTGCCAGCAGTCCGGGGGGGAACTACGAGCAGTACGTC.

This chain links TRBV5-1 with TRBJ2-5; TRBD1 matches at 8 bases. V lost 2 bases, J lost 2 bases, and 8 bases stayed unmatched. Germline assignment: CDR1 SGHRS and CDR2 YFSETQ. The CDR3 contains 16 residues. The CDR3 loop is CASSFKRQGRQETQYF. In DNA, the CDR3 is TGCGCCAGCAGCTTCAAACGACAGGGGAGACAAGAGACCCAGTACTTC.

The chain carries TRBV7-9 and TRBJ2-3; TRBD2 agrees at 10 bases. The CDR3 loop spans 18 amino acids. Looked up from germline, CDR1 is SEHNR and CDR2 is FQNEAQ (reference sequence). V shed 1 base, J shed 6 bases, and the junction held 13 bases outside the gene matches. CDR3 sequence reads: CASSLVRGGSGGADTQYF. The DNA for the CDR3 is TGTGCCAGCAGCTTAGTCAGGGGCGGCAGCGGGGGGGCGGATACGCAGTATTTT.

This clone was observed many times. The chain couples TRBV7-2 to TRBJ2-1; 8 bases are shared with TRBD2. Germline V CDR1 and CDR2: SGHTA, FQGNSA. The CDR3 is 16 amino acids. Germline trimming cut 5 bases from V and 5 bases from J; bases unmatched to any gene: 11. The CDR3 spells CASSDRTSSVHNEQFF. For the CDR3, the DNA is TGTGCCAGCAGCGACCGGACTAGCAGTGTACACAATGAGCAGTTCTTC.

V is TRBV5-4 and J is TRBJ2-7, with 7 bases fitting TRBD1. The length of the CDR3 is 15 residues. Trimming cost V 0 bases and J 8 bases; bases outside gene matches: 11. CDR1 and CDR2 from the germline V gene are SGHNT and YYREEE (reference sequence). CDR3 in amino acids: CASSLGQGIIGQQYF. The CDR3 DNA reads TGTGCCAGCAGCTTGGGACAGGGAATAATAGGGCAGCAGTACTTC.

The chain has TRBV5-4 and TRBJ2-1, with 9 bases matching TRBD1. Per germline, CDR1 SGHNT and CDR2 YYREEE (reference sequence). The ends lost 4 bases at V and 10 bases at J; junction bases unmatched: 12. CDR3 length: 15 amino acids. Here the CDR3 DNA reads TGTGCCAGCAGCCAAGCTACCACAGGGGGCTACGAGCAGTTCTTC. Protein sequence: CASSQATTGGYEQFF.

In nucleotides, the CDR3 is TGCGCCAGCAGCCCGGGACAGGGAGCTTCACCCCTCCACTTT. Encoded protein: CASSPGQGASPLHF. The chain carries TRBV5-1 and TRBJ1-6, with 9 bases fitting TRBD1. The CDR3 has 14 amino acids. J was trimmed by 9 bases and V by 4 bases; bases with no gene match: 5. CDR1 is SGHRS and CDR2 is YFSETQ in the germline V gene.

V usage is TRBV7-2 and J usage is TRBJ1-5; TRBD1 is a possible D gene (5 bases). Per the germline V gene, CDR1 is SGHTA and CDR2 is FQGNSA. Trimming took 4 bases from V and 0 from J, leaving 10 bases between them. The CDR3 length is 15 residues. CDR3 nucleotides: TGTGCCAGCAGCTCGCGGCAGGGTAGCAATCAGCCCCAGCATTTT. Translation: CASSSRQGSNQPQHF.

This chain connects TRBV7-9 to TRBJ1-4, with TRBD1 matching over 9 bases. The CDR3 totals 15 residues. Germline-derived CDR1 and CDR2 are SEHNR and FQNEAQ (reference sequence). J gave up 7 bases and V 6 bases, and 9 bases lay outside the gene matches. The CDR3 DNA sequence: TGTGCCAGCAGACGCGGACAGGGGAGGGGTGAAAAACTGTTTTTT. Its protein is CASRRGQGRGEKLFF.

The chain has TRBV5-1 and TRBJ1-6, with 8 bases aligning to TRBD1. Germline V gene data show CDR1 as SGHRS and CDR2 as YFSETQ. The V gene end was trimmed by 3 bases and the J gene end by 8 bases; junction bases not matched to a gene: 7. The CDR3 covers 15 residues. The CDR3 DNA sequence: TGCGCCAGCAGCTCTAAACAGGGGGGATATTCACCCCTCCACTTT. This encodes CASSSKQGGYSPLHF. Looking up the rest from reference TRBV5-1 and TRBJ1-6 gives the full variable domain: KAGVTQTPRYLIKTRGQQVTLSCSPISGHRSVSWYQQTPGQGLQFLFEYFSETQRNKGNFPGRFSGRQFSNSRSEMNVSTLELGDSALYLCASSSKQGGYSPLHFGNGTRLTVT.

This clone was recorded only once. CDR3 region: CASSQRRSNQPQHF. In DNA form, the CDR3 reads TGTGCCAGCAGCCAACGGAGGAGCAATCAGCCCCAGCATTTT. This chain connects TRBV3-1 (or the pseudogene TRBV3-2) to TRBJ1-5; no definite D call. This CDR3 is 14 amino acids long. V dropped 2 bases and J dropped 1 base, with 6 bases sitting between them. Per the germline V gene, CDR1 is LGHDT and CDR2 is YNNKEL (reference sequence).

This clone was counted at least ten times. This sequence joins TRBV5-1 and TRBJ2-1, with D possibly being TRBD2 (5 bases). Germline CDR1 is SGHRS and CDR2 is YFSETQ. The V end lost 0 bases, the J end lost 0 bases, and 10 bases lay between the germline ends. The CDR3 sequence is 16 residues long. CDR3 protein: CASSLGGLRSYNEQFF. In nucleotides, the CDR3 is TGCGCCAGCAGCTTGGGAGGGCTACGCTCCTACAATGAGCAGTTCTTC.

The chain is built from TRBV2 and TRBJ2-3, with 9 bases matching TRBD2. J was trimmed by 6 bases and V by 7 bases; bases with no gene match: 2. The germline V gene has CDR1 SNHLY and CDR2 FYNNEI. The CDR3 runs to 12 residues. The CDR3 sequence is CASILAGDTQYF. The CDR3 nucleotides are TGTGCCAGCATCCTAGCGGGGGATACGCAGTATTTT.

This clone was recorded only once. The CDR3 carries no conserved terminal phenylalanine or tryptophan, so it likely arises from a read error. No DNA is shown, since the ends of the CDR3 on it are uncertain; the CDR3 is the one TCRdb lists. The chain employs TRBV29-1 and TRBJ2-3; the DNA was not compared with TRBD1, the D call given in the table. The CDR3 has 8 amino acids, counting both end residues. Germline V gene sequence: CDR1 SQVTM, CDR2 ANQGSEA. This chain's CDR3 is CSVGQGPT.

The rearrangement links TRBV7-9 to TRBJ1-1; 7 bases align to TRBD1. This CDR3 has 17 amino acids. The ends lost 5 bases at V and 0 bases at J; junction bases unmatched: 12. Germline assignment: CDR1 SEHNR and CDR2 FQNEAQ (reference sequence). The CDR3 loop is CASSKLGGLVMNTEAFF. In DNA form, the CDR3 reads TGTGCCAGCAGCAAACTAGGGGGCCTTGTTATGAACACTGAAGCTTTCTTT.

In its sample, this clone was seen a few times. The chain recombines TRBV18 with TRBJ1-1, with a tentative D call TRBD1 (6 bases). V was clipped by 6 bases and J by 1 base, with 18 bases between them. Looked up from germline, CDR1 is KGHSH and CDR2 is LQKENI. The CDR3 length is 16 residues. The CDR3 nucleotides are TGTGCCAGCTCTCCCATTAACCCACAGGGGAACACTGAAGCTTTCTTT. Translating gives CASSPINPQGNTEAFF.

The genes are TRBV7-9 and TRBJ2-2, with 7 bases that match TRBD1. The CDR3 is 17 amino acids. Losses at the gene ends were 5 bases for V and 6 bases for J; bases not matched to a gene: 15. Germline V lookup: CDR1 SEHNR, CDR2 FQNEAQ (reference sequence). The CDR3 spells CASSLLTTGYRAGELFF. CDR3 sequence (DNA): TGTGCCAGCAGCCTCCTCACGACAGGGTATAGGGCCGGGGAGCTGTTTTTT.

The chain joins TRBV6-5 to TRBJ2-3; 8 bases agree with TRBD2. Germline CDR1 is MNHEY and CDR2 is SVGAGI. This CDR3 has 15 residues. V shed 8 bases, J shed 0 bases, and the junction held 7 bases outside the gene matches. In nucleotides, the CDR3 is TGTGCCAGCGGACCTCGGGGGGGCAGCACAGATACGCAGTATTTT. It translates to CASGPRGGSTDTQYF.

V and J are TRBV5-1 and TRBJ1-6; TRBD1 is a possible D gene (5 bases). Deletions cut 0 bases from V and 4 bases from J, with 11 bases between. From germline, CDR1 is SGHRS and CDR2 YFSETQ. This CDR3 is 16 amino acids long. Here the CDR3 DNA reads TGCGCCAGCAGCTTGGAATTGGACAAGTATAATTCACCCCTCCACTTT. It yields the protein CASSLELDKYNSPLHF.